This T cell receptor beta chain comes out of a study of blood T cell repertoires in COVID-19. Original handling: Amplified reference gene primers provided the basis for estimating nucleated cell counts. Some clones are missing from TCRdb's copy, which holds only in-frame ones; the method was immunoSEQ multiplex PCR. V and J calls and clone size are as listed in that table; D and trimming were resolved from the DNA. The sample lists 290,000 or so clones, approximately 86% seen once, with over 2.5% in the top ten. V gave up 3 bases and J gave up 5 bases; unmatched junction bases: 8. There are 17 residues in the CDR3. The V gene's germline CDR1 is SEHNR and CDR2 FQNEAQ (reference sequence).

This sequence joins TRBV7-9 and TRBJ1-5; 12 positions agree with TRBD1. This TCR came from a young woman who had recovered from COVID-19. Sequencing input: PBMCs or T cells enriched from blood (not recorded which). The CDR3 loop is CASSLALGTGGDQPQHF. CDR3 DNA: TGTGCCAGCAGCTTGGCCTTAGGGACAGGGGGCGATCAGCCCCAGCATTTT.